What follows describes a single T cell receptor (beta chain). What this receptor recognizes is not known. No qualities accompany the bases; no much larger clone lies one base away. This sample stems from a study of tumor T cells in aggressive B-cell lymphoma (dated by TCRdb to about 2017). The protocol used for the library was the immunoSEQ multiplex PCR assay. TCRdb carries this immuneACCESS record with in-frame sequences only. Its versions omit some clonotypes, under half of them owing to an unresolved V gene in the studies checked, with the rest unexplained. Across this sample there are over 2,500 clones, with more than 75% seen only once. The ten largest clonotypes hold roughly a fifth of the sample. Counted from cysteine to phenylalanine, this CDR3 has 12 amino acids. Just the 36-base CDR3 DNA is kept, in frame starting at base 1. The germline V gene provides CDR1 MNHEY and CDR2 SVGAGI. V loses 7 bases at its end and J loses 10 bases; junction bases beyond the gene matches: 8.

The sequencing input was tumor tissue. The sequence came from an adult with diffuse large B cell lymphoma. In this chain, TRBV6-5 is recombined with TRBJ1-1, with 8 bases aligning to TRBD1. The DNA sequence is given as TGTGCCAGCACCCAAGGACAGGGATTAGCTTTCTTT. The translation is CASTQGQGLAFF.